This entry concerns a single TCR beta chain. Its antigen remains unknown. Reasons for excluding patients were uncontrolled infection, other autoimmune disease, pregnancy or lactation. Diagnoses were established using clinical symptoms, serum thyroxine and TRAb, thyroid ultrasound and orbital computed tomography. The germline gives CDR1 SGHVS, CDR2 FNYEAQ. This CDR3 region has 16 residues. After removal of 2 bases from V and 2 bases from J, the junction contained 9 bases not matched to a gene. This specimen belongs to a study of T cells in Graves' hyperthyroidism and ophthalmopathy. Study-level results: Classification by a 13 V-J model distinguished ophthalmopathy from stable hyperthyroidism. Prediction of ophthalmopathy progression came a median about 6 months pre-onset.

TCR beta CDR3 region amplification was performed from RNA transcripts. HTBI primers were the set used in a first-round RT-PCR of the TCR CDR3. TCRdb itself ran the multiplex PCR reads through MiXCR, one entry per CDR3 protein. The sample consists of hundreds of thousands of distinct CDR3 sequences, about 45% of them appearing once. This rearrangement joins TRBV7-6 to TRBJ2-7; 7 bases match TRBD1. This sequence was found in an adult man with Graves' disease, either hyperthyroidism or ophthalmopathy (not recorded which). The sample was peripheral blood or thyroid tissue (not recorded which). As DNA, the CDR3 is TGTGCCAGCAGCTTAAAGCCGGGACAGAGTACCTACGAGCAGTACTTC. Amino acid sequence: CASSLKPGQSTYEQYF.